This T cell receptor (beta chain) was found in a study of cytomegalovirus exposure and HLA in healthy donors. Study findings and constraints: Earlier results showed most TCR beta V segments being productive about 90% or about 30% of the time. A later analysis linked fewer than 20,000 TCR beta sequences to HLA alleles at 0.05 false discovery rate. For TCR beta chains, V- and J-gene trimming was later linked to a missense DCLRE1C variant.

PCR involved 60 Vbeta and 13 Jbeta primers. Here immunoSEQ multiplex PCR was the method, and the copy in TCRdb shows in-frame clones only, minus some. The data show roughly 200,000 clones, with 70% seen just once and 2% to 3% held by the top ten. CDR1 is SGHDN, CDR2 FVKESK, per germline. The CDR3 has 15 amino acids. With 4 bases removed from V and 2 bases from J, the gap between germline ends came to 14 bases. Although they were nominally healthy when sampled, donors likely had unrecorded immune exposures. This clone occurred a few times. Its antigen remains unknown. The material sequenced was PBMCs. The source is a man in his forties or fifties in good health and CMV-seropositive. The V and J genes are TRBV14 and TRBJ1-2; D might be TRBD1 (5 bases). The CDR3 is CASSPDRALNYGYTF. CDR3 nucleotide sequence: TGTGCCAGCAGCCCCGACAGAGCACTCAACTATGGCTACACCTTC.